These T cell receptor beta chains were read from a single sample in a study of CD8+CD57+ T cells in acquired aplastic anemia. TCRdb redid the calling of the reads with MiXCR, one entry per CDR3 protein. The sample includes more than 150,000 distinct CDR3 sequences, under 55% of them seen just once. Sequencing used sorted CD4+, CD8+, or CD8+CD57+ T cells (not recorded which) from PBMCs. The receptors derive from a human donor in good health. The CDR3 runs from the conserved cysteine through the conserved F or W. A D gene is named only where the DNA matches it firmly. The size of a clone is reported for some rows only, either as once, few or many, or as a class for expanded clones.

clone_size	v_call	cdr3_length	d_call	j_call	cdr3_aa	cdr3_nt
.	TRBV18	15	TRBD1	TRBJ1-1	CASSLPTGAGTEAFF	TGTGCCAGCTCACTCCCGACAGGGGCGGGGACTGAAGCTTTCTTT
.	TRBV6-1	17	.	TRBJ1-5	CASSEKGLGYSNQPQHF	TGTGCCAGCAGTGAAAAAGGGTTGGGCTATAGCAATCAGCCCCAGCATTTT
.	TRBV2	13	TRBD1	TRBJ2-5	CASKTGRQETQYF	TGTGCCAGTAAGACAGGGAGACAAGAGACCCAGTACTTC
.	TRBV5-1	14	.	TRBJ2-2	CASSSPTRSGELFF	TGCGCCAGCAGCTCGCCGACTAGGTCCGGGGAGCTGTTTTTT
.	TRBV5-1	13	TRBD2	TRBJ2-1	CASSWTRNNEQFF	TGCGCCAGCAGCTGGACTAGGAACAATGAGCAGTTCTTC
.	TRBV2	16	TRBD2	TRBJ2-3	CASSEGLAVSTDTQYF	TGTGCCAGCAGCGAGGGACTAGCGGTTAGCACAGATACGCAGTATTTT
once	TRBV20-1	14	.	TRBJ2-1	CSARDSAGSGEQFF	TGCAGTGCTAGAGATTCCGCAGGGTCAGGTGAGCAGTTCTTC
.	TRBV11-1	16	TRBD1	TRBJ2-1	CASSLGQGASYNEQFF	TGTGCCAGCAGCTTAGGCCAGGGGGCCTCCTACAATGAGCAGTTCTTC
.	TRBV20-1	12	TRBD2	TRBJ2-5	CSVRGGQETQYF	TGCAGTGTGCGGGGGGGCCAAGAGACCCAGTACTTC
few	TRBV7-2	11	.	TRBJ2-2	CASSRTGELFF	TGTGCCAGCAGCCGTACGGGGGAGCTGTTTTTT
many	TRBV25-1	17	TRBD2	TRBJ2-3	CASSSGRGRAGRDTQYF	TGTGCCAGCAGTTCGGGTCGTGGGAGGGCCGGTAGGGATACGCAGTATTTT
few	TRBV20-1	13	TRBD1	TRBJ1-1	CSARGTGDTEAFF	TGCAGTGCTAGAGGGACAGGGGACACTGAAGCTTTCTTT
many	TRBV12-3/TRBV12-4	15	TRBD1	TRBJ1-5	CASSFWGQGGQPQHF	TGTGCCAGCAGTTTCTGGGGACAGGGTGGTCAGCCCCAGCATTTT
few	TRBV20-1	12	.	TRBJ2-5	CSAFSGQETQYF	TGCAGTGCCTTTTCGGGTCAAGAGACCCAGTACTTC
.	TRBV7-9	14	.	TRBJ1-2	CASSHGNLNYGYTF	TGTGCCAGCAGCCACGGGAACCTTAACTATGGCTACACCTTC
many	TRBV20-1	20	TRBD2	TRBJ2-7	CSARDGGFGRLAGVLSEQYF	TGCAGTGCTAGAGATGGGGGATTCGGAAGACTAGCGGGAGTATTATCCGAGCAGTACTTC
.	TRBV12-3/TRBV12-4	15	.	TRBJ1-5	CASRFGGVSNQPQHF	TGTGCCAGCAGGTTCGGGGGGGTAAGCAATCAGCCCCAGCATTTT
many	TRBV6-5	15	TRBD1	TRBJ2-7	CASSSIGTGGYEQYF	TGTGCCAGCAGTTCCATCGGGACAGGGGGCTACGAGCAGTACTTC
few	TRBV7-9	15	TRBD2	TRBJ2-7	CASSQKRGRVCEQYF	TGTGCCAGCAGCCAGAAGCGGGGCAGGGTTTGCGAGCAGTACTTC
.	TRBV7-6	15	TRBD1	TRBJ1-2	CASSNRQGANYGYTF	TGTGCCAGCAGCAACCGACAGGGGGCCAACTATGGCTACACCTTC
.	TRBV10-3	13	TRBD2	TRBJ2-7	CAISTSGSYEQYF	TGTGCCATATCCACTAGCGGCTCCTACGAGCAGTACTTC
.	TRBV20-1	13	TRBD2	TRBJ2-7	CSARLAGTYEQYF	TGCAGTGCTAGGCTAGCGGGAACCTACGAGCAGTACTTC
many	TRBV2	15	.	TRBJ1-5	CASSDGGLSNQPQHF	TGTGCCAGCAGTGACGGGGGCCTAAGCAATCAGCCCCAGCATTTT
many	TRBV9	12	.	TRBJ2-3	CASSPLRDTQYF	TGTGCCAGCAGCCCTTTAAGGGATACGCAGTATTTT
.	TRBV7-2	14	.	TRBJ2-2	CANSPTEGLRELFF	TGTGCCAACAGCCCAACGGAGGGCCTAAGGGAGCTGTTTTTT
many	TRBV29-1	13	TRBD1	TRBJ2-3	CSVEKDRGDTQYF	TGCAGCGTTGAAAAGGACAGGGGTGATACGCAGTATTTT
few	TRBV7-8	13	.	TRBJ2-7	CASSLSESYEQYF	TGTGCCAGCAGCTTATCGGAATCCTACGAGCAGTACTTC
.	TRBV6-1	14	TRBD2	TRBJ2-7	CASSAEVAGGRQYF	TGTGCCAGCAGTGCCGAGGTAGCGGGAGGACGGCAGTACTTC
.	TRBV15	15	.	TRBJ1-4	CATSRDLVGNEKLFF	TGTGCCACCAGCAGAGATCTGGTCGGGAATGAAAAACTGTTTTTT
many	TRBV15	16	TRBD2	TRBJ2-1	CATSRVGGSGRVEQFF	TGTGCCACCAGCAGAGTTGGAGGTAGCGGGAGGGTTGAGCAGTTCTTC
many	TRBV5-1	15	TRBD2	TRBJ2-1	CASSLRSGIKDEQFF	TGCGCCAGCAGCTTGCGAAGCGGGATTAAGGATGAGCAGTTCTTC
.	TRBV20-1	13	.	TRBJ2-3	CSPTGYGTDTQYF	TGCAGTCCAACAGGTTATGGCACAGATACGCAGTATTTT
.	TRBV19	13	.	TRBJ2-5	CATTRRRGETQYF	TGTGCCACAACCCGGAGGCGGGGAGAGACCCAGTACTTC
.	TRBV9	16	TRBD2	TRBJ2-7	CASSVEGLAGVYEQYF	TGTGCCAGCAGCGTAGAGGGACTAGCGGGGGTATACGAGCAGTACTTC
.	TRBV2	15	TRBD2	TRBJ2-2	CASSDGRGNTGELFF	TGTGCCAGCAGTGACGGGAGGGGGAACACCGGGGAGCTGTTTTTT
many	TRBV7-2	14	.	TRBJ2-5	CASSSTGTQETQYF	TGTGCCAGCAGCTCGACCGGGACTCAGGAGACCCAGTACTTC
.	TRBV7-9	12	.	TRBJ1-2	CASSLGASGYTF	TGTGCCAGCAGCTTAGGGGCTAGCGGCTACACCTTC
many	TRBV5-1	14	.	TRBJ1-5	CASSMGGVNQPQHF	TGCGCCAGCAGCATGGGAGGGGTAAATCAGCCCCAGCATTTT
many	TRBV3-1	13	TRBD1	TRBJ2-5	CASSDRGLETQYF	TGTGCCAGCAGCGACAGGGGGCTTGAGACCCAGTACTTC
.	TRBV11-1	16	TRBD1	TRBJ2-7	CASSLTTGAFVYEQYF	TGTGCCAGCAGCTTAACGACAGGGGCCTTTGTTTACGAGCAGTACTTC
many	TRBV20-1	14	.	TRBJ1-3	CSASGTATGNTIYF	TGCAGTGCTAGTGGGACCGCTACTGGAAACACCATATATTTT
.	TRBV6-1	16	.	TRBJ2-6	CASSRPGISGANVLTF	TGTGCCAGCAGCCGTCCAGGGATCTCTGGGGCCAACGTCCTGACTTTC
.	TRBV24-1	17	.	TRBJ2-2	CATSDFGMGPNTGELFF	TGTGCCACCAGTGATTTCGGGATGGGACCGAACACCGGGGAGCTGTTTTTT
many	TRBV12-3/TRBV12-4	13	.	TRBJ1-6	CASTLLEGAPLHF	TGTGCCAGCACCCTCCTCGAGGGTGCACCCCTCCACTTT
.	TRBV24-1	13	.	TRBJ2-2	CATSTQGVGELFF	TGTGCCACCAGTACACAGGGTGTCGGGGAGCTGTTTTTC
many	TRBV5-8	15	.	TRBJ2-2	CASSLDPGLDRELFF	TGTGCCAGCAGCTTGGATCCAGGACTGGACCGGGAGCTGTTTTTT
.	TRBV16	14	.	TRBJ2-1	CASSPGRRGNEQFF	TGTGCCAGCAGCCCGGGACGGCGGGGCAATGAGCAGTTCTTC
few	TRBV7-9	14	.	TRBJ1-6	CASSGDGRVSPLHF	TGTGCCAGCAGCGGCGACGGTCGCGTTTCACCCCTCCACTTT
.	TRBV29-1	12	TRBD1	TRBJ1-5	CSVLDRGQPQHF	TGCAGCGTTTTAGACAGGGGACAGCCCCAGCATTTT
.	TRBV19	11	.	TRBJ2-7	CASKRGLEQYF	TGTGCCAGTAAAAGAGGCCTCGAGCAGTACTTC
many	TRBV9	14	.	TRBJ2-1	CASSVRPSGGEQFF	TGTGCCAGCAGCGTAAGGCCTTCGGGGGGCGAGCAGTTCTTC
few	TRBV18	15	.	TRBJ1-5	CASSPTPHEVQPQHF	TGTGCCAGCTCACCCACCCCTCATGAGGTCCAGCCCCAGCATTTT
many	TRBV7-9	19	TRBD2	TRBJ2-6	CASSSRAGGGEAGANVLTF	TGTGCCAGCAGCTCACGAGCTGGTGGGGGGGAGGCTGGGGCCAACGTCCTGACTTTC